A selection of T cell receptor beta chains follows, all from one sample in a study of shared clonotypes between healthy human individuals. Sequencing used immunoSEQ multiplex PCR; TCRdb keeps in-frame clones, though not all of them. The data hold some 1 million clones, with about three quarters observed a single time. The source material was memory CD4+ T cells sorted from blood. These receptors were obtained from a man in his late teens or twenties in good health. The conserved cysteine and the conserved F or W are not part of the CDR3 here.

v_call: TRBV9
j_call: TRBJ1-1
cdr3_aa: ASSVGPTNTEAF

v_call: TRBV27
j_call: TRBJ1-6
cdr3_aa: ASSSSQPGGNSPLH

v_call: TRBV19
j_call: TRBJ1-2
cdr3_aa: ASSDGPIKGYT

v_call: TRBV30
j_call: TRBJ2-5
cdr3_aa: ACMTGGKRETQY

v_call: TRBV7-9
j_call: TRBJ1-4
cdr3_aa: ASSTRTGLNEKLF

v_call: TRBV9
j_call: TRBJ1-5
cdr3_aa: ASSVGLDRGNQPQH

v_call: TRBV5-1
j_call: TRBJ2-7
cdr3_aa: ASSLASRSSYEQY

v_call: TRBV19
j_call: TRBJ2-2
cdr3_aa: ASSIRGLGQFSGELF

v_call: TRBV5-1
j_call: TRBJ2-7
cdr3_aa: ASSLAFGQGGYEQY

v_call: TRBV11-2
j_call: TRBJ1-1
cdr3_aa: ASSSVGGHNTEAF

v_call: TRBV5-1
j_call: TRBJ2-7
cdr3_aa: ASSLGAGLGEQY

v_call: TRBV19
j_call: TRBJ1-1
cdr3_aa: ASSTGLGQGAIRTEAF

v_call: TRBV7-9
j_call: TRBJ1-4
cdr3_aa: ASSLERTGREKLF

v_call: TRBV7-2
j_call: TRBJ2-6
cdr3_aa: ASSSRQSSGANVLT

v_call: TRBV18
j_call: TRBJ2-3
cdr3_aa: ASSPPKGQTTDTQY

v_call: TRBV20-1
j_call: TRBJ2-5
cdr3_aa: SASKETQY

v_call: TRBV5-1
j_call: TRBJ2-5
cdr3_aa: ASSWGPGQGLRETQY

v_call: TRBV7-6
j_call: TRBJ2-2
cdr3_aa: ASSQGQGLNTGELF

v_call: TRBV5-4
j_call: TRBJ2-2
cdr3_aa: ASSPRLAGNTGELF

v_call: TRBV28
j_call: TRBJ1-1
cdr3_aa: ASRINGQENTEAF

v_call: TRBV5-1
j_call: TRBJ1-2
cdr3_aa: ASSLPGANYGYT

v_call: TRBV6-6
j_call: TRBJ1-4
cdr3_aa: ASSRPTNEKLF

v_call: TRBV6-1
j_call: TRBJ2-2
cdr3_aa: ASTFRSSNTGELF

v_call: TRBV19
j_call: TRBJ1-4
cdr3_aa: ASRRDREGRYNEKLF

v_call: TRBV2
j_call: TRBJ1-2
cdr3_aa: ASRALGEGYT

v_call: TRBV11-1
j_call: -
cdr3_aa: ASSLEAGYEQY

v_call: TRBV5-1
j_call: TRBJ2-7
cdr3_aa: ASSLEGSGGGEQY

v_call: TRBV28
j_call: TRBJ1-3
cdr3_aa: ASSLGGGLWNTIY

v_call: TRBV27
j_call: TRBJ1-2
cdr3_aa: ASSLGGAHTGGYT

v_call: TRBV6-5
j_call: TRBJ1-6
cdr3_aa: ASSDRQGYSPLH

v_call: TRBV19
j_call: TRBJ1-2
cdr3_aa: ASRNDRSERGYT

v_call: TRBV18
j_call: TRBJ2-1
cdr3_aa: ASSPGAVSYNEQF

v_call: TRBV5-1
j_call: TRBJ1-1
cdr3_aa: ASSLSGTINTEAF